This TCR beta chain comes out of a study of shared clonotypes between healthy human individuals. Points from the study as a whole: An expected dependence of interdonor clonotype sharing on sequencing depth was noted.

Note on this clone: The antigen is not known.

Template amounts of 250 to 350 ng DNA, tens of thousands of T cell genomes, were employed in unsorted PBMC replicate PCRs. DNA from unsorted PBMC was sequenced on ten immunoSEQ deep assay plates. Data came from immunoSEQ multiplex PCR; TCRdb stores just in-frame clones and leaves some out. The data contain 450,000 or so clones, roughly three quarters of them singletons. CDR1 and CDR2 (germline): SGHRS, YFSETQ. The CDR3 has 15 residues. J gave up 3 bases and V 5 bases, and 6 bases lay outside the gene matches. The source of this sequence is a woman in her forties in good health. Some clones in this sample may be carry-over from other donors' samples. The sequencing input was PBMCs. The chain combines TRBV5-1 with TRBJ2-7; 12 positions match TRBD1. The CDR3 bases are TGCGCCAGCAGACCTGGGACAGGGGGCGTCTACGAGCAGTACTTC. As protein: CASRPGTGGVYEQYF.